Below are 31 T cell receptor beta chains sequenced from a single sample in a study of blood T cell repertoires in COVID-19. This table comes from immunoSEQ multiplex PCR, and its TCRdb copy is limited to in-frame clones, with some not included. The table includes 250,000 to 350,000 clones, 88% detected once. Sequencing was done on a sample of peripheral blood. Receptors originate from a woman aged 30 to 39 with COVID-19, enrolled during active disease.

J is TRBJ1-2 and V is TRBV3-1 (or the pseudogene TRBV3-2); D is possibly TRBD1 (6 bases). CDR1 is LGHDT and CDR2 is YNNKEL in the germline V gene (reference sequence). This CDR3 spans 14 amino acids. V lost 1 base and J 7 bases, leaving 13 bases between the germline ends. Here the CDR3 reads CASSQGRGVGGYTF. The CDR3 DNA reads TGTGCCAGCAGCCAAGGCAGGGGAGTAGGTGGCTACACCTTC.

The rearrangement links TRBV6-5 to TRBJ2-7, with D possibly being TRBD1 (6 bases). CDR1 is MNHEY, CDR2 SVGAGI, per germline. V gave up 4 bases and J gave up 0 bases, with 13 bases separating them. CDR3 length: 15 amino acids. The CDR3 DNA reads as TGTGCCAGCAGTTCACCAGGGGAAAGCTCCTACGAGCAGTACTTC. Protein: CASSSPGESSYEQYF.

The chain combines TRBV6-6 with TRBJ1-3; 8 nucleotides line up with TRBD1. The length of the CDR3 is 15 residues. J lost 2 bases, V lost 6 bases, and 6 bases had no gene match. CDR1 is MNHNY and CDR2 is SVGAGI in the germline V gene (reference sequence). The CDR3 region has the DNA TGTGCCAGCAGACAGGGGGGGCAACCTGGAAACACCATATATTTT. As protein: CASRQGGQPGNTIYF.

The DNA of the CDR3 is TGTGCCTGGTGTCGACAGGGATGCACTGAAGCTTTCTTT. As protein: CAWCRQGCTEAFF. The chain couples TRBV30 to TRBJ1-1, with TRBD1 identical over 7 bases. The CDR3 has 13 amino acids. Germline V lookup: CDR1 GTSNPN, CDR2 SVGIG (reference sequence). The trim removed 5 bases at V and 4 bases at J, leaving 7 bases unmatched.

The chain has TRBV7-9 and TRBJ1-2; the D is unclear. The V and J ends lost 5 bases and 1 base respectively, with 20 bases between them. The CDR3 spans 17 residues. Germline V CDR1 and CDR2: SEHNR, FQNEAQ (reference sequence). CDR3 residues: CASSPRVSTFFNYGYTF. The DNA for the CDR3 is TGTGCCAGCAGCCCCCGTGTCAGTACCTTCTTTAACTATGGCTACACCTTC.

The chain is built from TRBV5-1 and TRBJ2-1, with 8 positions matching TRBD2. The ends lost 6 bases at V and 3 bases at J; junction bases unmatched: 2. The CDR3 runs 13 residues. Germline values: CDR1 SGHRS, CDR2 YFSETQ. CDR3 in DNA: TGCGCCAGCACAACTAGCGGCTACAATGAGCAGTTCTTC. Translated, it gives CASTTSGYNEQFF. The complete variable domain, with remaining parts taken from reference TRBV5-1 and TRBJ2-1, reads KAGVTQTPRYLIKTRGQQVTLSCSPISGHRSVSWYQQTPGQGLQFLFEYFSETQRNKGNFPGRFSGRQFSNSRSEMNVSTLELGDSALYLCASTTSGYNEQFFGPGTRLTVL.

The genes are TRBV28 and TRBJ1-2; 7 bases match TRBD1. Trimming at V came to 5 bases and at J to 7 bases, leaving 7 bases not matched to a gene. The germline CDR1 and CDR2 sequences are MDHEN and SYDVKM. The length of the CDR3 is 13 residues. The CDR3 spells CASSVGGGSGYTF. The CDR3, as DNA: TGTGCCAGCAGTGTTGGAGGGGGCTCTGGCTACACCTTC.

The CDR3 DNA is TGTGCCAGTAGTATGGGCGATAGGTTTTCCGGGACTAGCAGAACTAGCACAGATACGCAGTATTTT. Its protein is CASSMGDRFSGTSRTSTDTQYF. V is TRBV19 and J is TRBJ2-3; 9 nucleotides match TRBD2. Trimming cost V 3 bases and J 0 bases; bases outside gene matches: 22. The CDR3 has 22 residues. Germline loops: CDR1 LNHDA, CDR2 SQIVND (reference sequence).

The gene calls are TRBV13 and TRBJ1-1; D unresolved. Between the trimmed V and J ends, which lost 5 bases and 6 bases, there was a span of 10 bases. The CDR3 covers 12 residues. Germline V lookup: CDR1 PRHDT, CDR2 FYEKMQ (reference sequence). In DNA, the CDR3 is TGTGCCAGCAGCCCCTATGTGCCTGAAGCTTTCTTT. As protein: CASSPYVPEAFF. Based on the CDR3 plus reference TRBV13 and TRBJ1-1, the full variable domain is AAGVIQSPRHLIKEKRETATLKCYPIPRHDTVYWYQQGPGQDPQFLISFYEKMQSDKGSIPDRFSAQQFSDYHSELNMSSLELGDSALYFCASSPYVPEAFFGQGTRLTVV.

This chain uses TRBV5-3 with TRBJ1-4; the D is unclear. TRBV5-3 is noted as an ORF with a role that remains uncertain. The CDR3 runs 14 residues. Trimming took 5 bases from V and 0 from J, leaving 8 bases between them. The CDR3 DNA reads TGTGCCAGAAGGGTACAGACAACTAATGAAAAACTGTTTTTT. Encoded protein: CARRVQTTNEKLFF.

The chain uses TRBV27 and TRBJ1-6; the D is unclear. The V gene lost 6 bases and the J gene lost 7 bases, with 16 bases spanning the gap. Germline V gene lookup returns CDR1 MNHEY and CDR2 SMNVEV (reference sequence). This CDR3 comprises 15 residues. In DNA form, the CDR3 reads TGTGCCAGCAGGATTTCAACAAGTGCCAATTCACCCCTCCACTTT. This translates into CASRISTSANSPLHF.

This clone occurred a few times. The rearrangement joins TRBV7-6 to TRBJ2-1; D remains ambiguous. The CDR3 has 16 residues. CDR1 is SGHVS and CDR2 is FNYEAQ in the germline V gene. V dropped 1 base and J dropped 0 bases, with 10 bases sitting between them. DNA of the CDR3: TGTGCCAGCAGCTTAGATAGCTCGGGCTCCTACAATGAGCAGTTCTTC. Its protein product is CASSLDSSGSYNEQFF.

V gene TRBV4-1 combines with J gene TRBJ1-2, with D hard to call. The ends were cut back, 2 bases at V and 5 bases at J, with 12 bases in the middle. Germline CDR1 MGHRA, CDR2 YSYEKL. The CDR3 is 14 amino acids. The CDR3 nucleotides read TGCGCCAGCAGCCAAAGTACTTCATCTTATGGCTACACCTTC. It translates to CASSQSTSSYGYTF.

The rearrangement links TRBV18 to TRBJ2-5, with 7 bases that match TRBD2. V lost 3 bases to trimming and J lost 1 base; unmatched junction nucleotides: 5. The germline CDR1 and CDR2 sequences are KGHSH and LQKENI. The CDR3 length is 15 residues. The CDR3 is CASSPVRGVQETQYF. The CDR3 DNA reads TGTGCCAGCTCACCGGTTCGGGGGGTCCAAGAGACCCAGTACTTC.

The chain links TRBV2 to TRBJ1-5; 8 bases agree with TRBD1. The CDR3 is 15 residues long. V was clipped by 6 bases and J by 3 bases; unmatched bases: 7. Germline loops: CDR1 SNHLY, CDR2 FYNNEI. CDR3 region: CASSRQGAFNQPQHF. The CDR3, as DNA: TGTGCCAGCAGCAGGCAGGGGGCTTTCAATCAGCCCCAGCATTTT.

For the CDR3, the DNA is TGTGCCAGCAGCTTAGCGCCTGGTGCGAACTATGGCTACACCTTC. Its translation: CASSLAPGANYGYTF. This chain connects TRBV7-2 to TRBJ1-2; D unclear. The V and J ends lost 0 bases and 2 bases respectively, with 10 bases between them. There are 15 residues in the CDR3. CDR1 SGHTA and CDR2 FQGNSA come from the germline V gene.

Regarding this clone: The sample has other DNA sequences that encode this CDR3 too. The chain employs TRBV28 and TRBJ2-7; D call uncertain. The length of the CDR3 is 12 residues. Germline CDR1 MDHEN, CDR2 SYDVKM. Trimming removed 6 bases at V and 3 bases at J, with 9 bases between. The CDR3 is CASSLRNYEQYF. CDR3 sequence (DNA): TGTGCCAGCAGCCTCAGGAACTACGAGCAGTACTTC.

The chain is built from TRBV6-5 and TRBJ2-3, with D perhaps matching TRBD2 (6 bases). The germline CDR1 and CDR2 sequences are MNHEY and SVGAGI. The CDR3 runs to 13 residues. With 5 bases removed from V and 14 bases from J, the gap between germline ends came to 20 bases. The CDR3, as DNA: TGTGCCAGCAGTCCTCCCGGAGGGAGAGAGATGTATTTT. It translates to CASSPPGGREMYF.

V is TRBV7-8 and J is TRBJ2-7; TRBD2 matches at 7 bases. The V gene's germline CDR1 is SGHVS and CDR2 FQNEAQ. After removal of 5 bases from V and 6 bases from J, the junction contained 10 bases not matched to a gene. The CDR3 sequence is 14 residues long. For the CDR3, the DNA is TGTGCCAGCAGCCCTCGGGGGGTCCCCACCGAGCAGTACTTC. It encodes CASSPRGVPTEQYF.

This chain uses TRBV12-3 or TRBV12-4 with TRBJ2-3; D may be TRBD1 (6 bases). The CDR3 consists of 13 residues. V was clipped by 6 bases and J by 6 bases, with 13 bases between them. The CDR3 protein is CASRRTAGDTQYF. The DNA for the CDR3 is TGTGCCAGCAGACGGACAGCCGGGGATACGCAGTATTTT.

The count of this clone is one. J is TRBJ2-7 and V is TRBV29-1; D perhaps matches TRBD2 (5 bases). The CDR3 sequence is 13 residues long. V shed 3 bases and J shed 0 bases, with 9 bases lying between them. Germline loops: CDR1 SQVTM, CDR2 ANQGSEA. CDR3 amino acids: CSVDSDSSYEQYF. The DNA for the CDR3 is TGCAGCGTTGATAGCGACTCCTCCTACGAGCAGTACTTC.

By frequency in the sample, this clone is medium-sized. The chain couples TRBV11-2 to TRBJ1-2; D gene ambiguous. Germline V CDR1 and CDR2: SGHAT, FQNNGV. The CDR3 spans 13 residues. Trimming took off 0 bases at V and 5 bases at J, with 7 bases between the two ends. CDR3 sequence (DNA): TGTGCCAGCAGCTTAGATGGAGGGTATGGCTACACCTTC. Residues: CASSLDGGYGYTF.

V is TRBV4-3 and J is TRBJ1-1, with D perhaps matching TRBD1 (6 bases). The CDR3 runs to 15 residues. Germline lookup yields CDR1 LGHNA and CDR2 YSLEER. V was shortened by 0 bases and J by 7 bases, with 15 bases between the two germline ends. CDR3 region: CASSQERTAIREAFF. In nucleotides, the CDR3 is TGCGCCAGCAGCCAAGAACGGACAGCGATCCGTGAAGCTTTCTTT.

The chain joins TRBV24-1 to TRBJ2-5; no clear D gene. Germline CDR1 is KGHDR and CDR2 is SFDVKD. The CDR3 spans 18 residues. The V and J ends lost 4 bases and 0 bases respectively, with 20 bases between them. CDR3 DNA sequence: TGTGCCACCAGTGAACTAACGTTTCCCTGCTACTACCAAGAGACCCAGTACTTC. This encodes CATSELTFPCYYQETQYF.

The chain uses TRBV5-1 and TRBJ2-3; 9 positions agree with TRBD2. V was clipped by 0 bases and J by 3 bases; unmatched bases: 5. Germline loops: CDR1 SGHRS, CDR2 YFSETQ. The CDR3 is made up of 16 amino acids. CDR3 protein: CASSLALAGMTDTQYF. CDR3 DNA: TGCGCCAGCAGCTTGGCGCTAGCGGGAATGACAGATACGCAGTATTTT.

The gene calls are TRBV2 and TRBJ2-1, with TRBD1 as a possible D gene (6 bases). The CDR3 extends over 18 amino acids. CDR1 is SNHLY, CDR2 FYNNEI, per germline. Trimming took 3 bases from V and 4 from J, leaving 22 bases between them. CDR3 in amino acids: CASSDTQGTKSPYNEQFF. CDR3 DNA sequence: TGTGCCAGCAGTGACACGCAGGGGACAAAATCACCATACAATGAGCAGTTCTTC.

J is TRBJ2-1 and V is TRBV25-1; D is undetermined. V lost 3 bases to trimming and J lost 6 bases, with 9 bases between them. Germline V gene data show CDR1 as MGHDK and CDR2 as SYGVNS. This CDR3 has 13 amino acids. DNA of the CDR3: TGTGCCAGCAGTGAGTGGCGAGGCAATGAGCAGTTCTTC. Residues: CASSEWRGNEQFF.

This clone was counted between two and nine times. The chain employs TRBV18 and TRBJ1-6, with D tentatively TRBD1 (6 bases). Per the germline V gene, CDR1 is KGHSH and CDR2 is LQKENI. V lost 6 bases to trimming and J lost 8 bases, with 14 bases between them. The CDR3 has 14 residues. As DNA, the CDR3 is TGTGCCAGCTCTCAAGGGGGGGTCCATTCACCCCTCCACTTT. Protein sequence: CASSQGGVHSPLHF.

V usage is TRBV2 and J usage is TRBJ1-5, with 8 bases matching TRBD1. The CDR3 length is 13 residues. Germline CDR1 reads SNHLY; CDR2 reads FYNNEI. J lost 8 bases, V lost 11 bases, and 11 bases had no gene match. Written as DNA, the CDR3 is TGTGCCCACGGAGGACAGGGAGACGAGCCCCAGCATTTT. Amino acid sequence: CAHGGQGDEPQHF.

V is TRBV7-2 and J is TRBJ2-3, with TRBD2 as a possible D gene (7 bases). This CDR3 has 15 amino acids. Germline values: CDR1 SGHTA, CDR2 FQGNSA. Trimming took off 2 bases at V and 5 bases at J, with 14 bases between the two ends. The CDR3 spells CASSLRGGWGDTQYF. DNA for the CDR3: TGTGCCAGCAGCTTAAGGGGGGGTTGGGGAGATACGCAGTATTTT.

This rearrangement joins TRBV3-1 (or the pseudogene TRBV3-2) to TRBJ2-1; D is undetermined. V shed 0 bases and J shed 14 bases, with 14 bases lying between them. This CDR3 spans 13 amino acids. Germline V CDR1 and CDR2: LGHDT, YNNKEL (reference sequence). The CDR3, as DNA: TGTGCCAGCAGCCAAGAAGGTGCCGCTAGGAAGTTCTTC. It yields the protein CASSQEGAARKFF.